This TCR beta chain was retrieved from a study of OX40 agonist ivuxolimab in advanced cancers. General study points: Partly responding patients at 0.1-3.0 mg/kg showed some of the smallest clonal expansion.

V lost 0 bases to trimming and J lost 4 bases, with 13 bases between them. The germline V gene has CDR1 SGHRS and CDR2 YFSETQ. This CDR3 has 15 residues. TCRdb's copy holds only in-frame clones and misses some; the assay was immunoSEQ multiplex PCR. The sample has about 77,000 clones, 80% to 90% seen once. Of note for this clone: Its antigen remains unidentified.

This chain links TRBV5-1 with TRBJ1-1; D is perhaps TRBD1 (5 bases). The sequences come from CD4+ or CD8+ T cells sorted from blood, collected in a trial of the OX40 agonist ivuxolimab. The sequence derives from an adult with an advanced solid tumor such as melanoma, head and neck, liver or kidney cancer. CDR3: CASSLEGLSVTEAFF. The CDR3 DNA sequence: TGCGCCAGCAGCTTGGAGGGGCTTTCGGTCACTGAAGCTTTCTTT.